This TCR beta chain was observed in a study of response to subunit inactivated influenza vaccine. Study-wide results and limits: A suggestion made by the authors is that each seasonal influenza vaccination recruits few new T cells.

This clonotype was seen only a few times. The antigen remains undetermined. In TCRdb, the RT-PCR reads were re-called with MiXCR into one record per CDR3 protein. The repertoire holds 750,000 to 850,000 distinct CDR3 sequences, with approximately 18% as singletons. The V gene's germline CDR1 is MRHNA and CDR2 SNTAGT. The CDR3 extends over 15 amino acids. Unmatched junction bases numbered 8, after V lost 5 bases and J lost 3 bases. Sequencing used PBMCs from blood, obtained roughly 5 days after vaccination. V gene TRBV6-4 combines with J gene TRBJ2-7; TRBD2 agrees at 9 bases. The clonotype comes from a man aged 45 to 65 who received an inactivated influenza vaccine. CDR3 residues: CASSPSGGPNYEQYF. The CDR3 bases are TGTGCCAGCAGTCCAAGCGGGGGGCCCAACTACGAGCAGTACTTC.